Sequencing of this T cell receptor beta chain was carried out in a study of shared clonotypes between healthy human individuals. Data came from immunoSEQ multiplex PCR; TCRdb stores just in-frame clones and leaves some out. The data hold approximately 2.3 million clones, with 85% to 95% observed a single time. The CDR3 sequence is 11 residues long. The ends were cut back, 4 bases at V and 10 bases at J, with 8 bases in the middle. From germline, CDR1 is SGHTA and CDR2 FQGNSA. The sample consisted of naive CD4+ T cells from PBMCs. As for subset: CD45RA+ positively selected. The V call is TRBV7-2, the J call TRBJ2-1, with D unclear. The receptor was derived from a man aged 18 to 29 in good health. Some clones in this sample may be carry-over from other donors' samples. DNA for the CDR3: TGTGCCAGCAGCTCAGTAAGGGAGCAGTTCTTC. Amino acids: CASSSVREQFF.